This T cell receptor beta chain was profiled in a study of preoperative IRX-2 immunotherapy in early breast cancer. The table came from immunoSEQ multiplex PCR; TCRdb's copy has only in-frame clones and leaves some out. The repertoire consists of roughly 23,000 clones, with over 75% occurring once and the leading ten covering roughly 9%. Treatment: preoperative locoregional IRX-2 cytokine immunotherapy. This phase Ib study tested locoregional IRX-2 cytokine immunotherapy given before surgery. After removal of 5 bases from V and 7 bases from J, the junction contained 11 bases not matched to a gene. CDR1 and CDR2 from the germline V gene are LNHDA and SQIVND (reference sequence). The CDR3 runs 15 residues.

V gene TRBV19 combines with J gene TRBJ2-5, with 9 bases aligning to TRBD1. This TCR derives from a human donor with breast cancer. Sequencing used tumor tissue, obtained after IRX-2 immunotherapy. Here the CDR3 DNA reads TGTGCCAGTAGTTCCATCGGGACAGGGCTGGGGACCCAGTACTTC. Amino acid sequence: CASSSIGTGLGTQYF. Using reference TRBV19 and TRBJ2-5 for the parts outside the CDR3, the full variable domain is DGGITQSPKYLFRKEGQNVTLSCEQNLNHDAMYWYRQDPGQGLRLIYYSQIVNDFQKGDIAEGYSVSREKKESFPLTVTSAQKNPTAFYLCASSSIGTGLGTQYFGPGTRLLVL.